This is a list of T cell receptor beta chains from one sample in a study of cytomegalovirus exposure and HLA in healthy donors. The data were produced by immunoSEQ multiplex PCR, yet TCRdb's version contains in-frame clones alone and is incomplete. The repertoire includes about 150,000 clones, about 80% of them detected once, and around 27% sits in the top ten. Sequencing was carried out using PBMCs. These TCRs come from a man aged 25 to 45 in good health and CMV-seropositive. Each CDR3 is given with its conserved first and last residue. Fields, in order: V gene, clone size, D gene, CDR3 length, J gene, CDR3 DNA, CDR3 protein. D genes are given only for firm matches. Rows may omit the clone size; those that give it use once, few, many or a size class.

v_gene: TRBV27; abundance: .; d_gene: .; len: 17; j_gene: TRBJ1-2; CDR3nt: TGTGCCAGCGCTCAACGGCCCAGGGAGGTAGGGTACTATGGCTACACCTTC; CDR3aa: CASAQRPREVGYYGYTF
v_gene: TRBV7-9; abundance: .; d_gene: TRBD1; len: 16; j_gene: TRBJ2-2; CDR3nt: TGTGCCAGCAGCCCAAGAACAGGGGTGAACACCGGGGAGCTGTTTTTT; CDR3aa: CASSPRTGVNTGELFF
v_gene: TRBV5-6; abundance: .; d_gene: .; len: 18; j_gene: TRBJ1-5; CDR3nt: TGTGCCAGCGGCGAAGGCGGCGTCTCTAGTATTAGCAATCAGCCCCAGCATTTT; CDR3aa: CASGEGGVSSISNQPQHF
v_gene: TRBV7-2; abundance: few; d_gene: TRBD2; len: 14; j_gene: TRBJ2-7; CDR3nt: TGTGCCAGCAGCCCGTTGGAAGCGGGGTTCGAGCAGTACTTC; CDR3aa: CASSPLEAGFEQYF
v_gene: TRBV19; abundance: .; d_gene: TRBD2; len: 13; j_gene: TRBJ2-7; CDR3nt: TGTGCCAGTAGTTGGAGACTAGCGGGGGAGCAGTACTTC; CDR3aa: CASSWRLAGEQYF
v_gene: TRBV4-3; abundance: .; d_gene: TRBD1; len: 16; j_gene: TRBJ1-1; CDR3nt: TGCGCCAGCAGCCCTCGTCCAGGGGGGCTTAACACTGAAGCTTTCTTT; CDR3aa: CASSPRPGGLNTEAFF
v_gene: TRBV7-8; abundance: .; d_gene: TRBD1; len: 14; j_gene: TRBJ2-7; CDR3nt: TGTGCCAGCAGTTTACGACAGGGGGCGGTCGTCCAGTACTTC; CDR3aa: CASSLRQGAVVQYF
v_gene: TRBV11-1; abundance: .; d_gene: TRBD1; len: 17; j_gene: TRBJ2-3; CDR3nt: TGTGCCAGCAGCTTAGCCGTGGCAGGGGGTAGAGCAGATACGCAGTATTTT; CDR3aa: CASSLAVAGGRADTQYF
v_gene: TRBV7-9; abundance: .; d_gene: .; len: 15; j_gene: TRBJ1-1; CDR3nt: TGTGCCAGCAGCTTAACAGGGATGAAGGACACTGAAGCTTTCTTT; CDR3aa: CASSLTGMKDTEAFF
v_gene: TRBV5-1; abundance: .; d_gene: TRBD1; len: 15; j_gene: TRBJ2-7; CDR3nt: TGCGCCAGCAGCTTGGCCGGACAGGGGTCCTACGAGCAGTACTTC; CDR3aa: CASSLAGQGSYEQYF
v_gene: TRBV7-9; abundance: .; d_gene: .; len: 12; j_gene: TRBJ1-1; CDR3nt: TGTGCCAGCATGAGACAGAACACTGAAGCTTTCTTT; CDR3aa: CASMRQNTEAFF
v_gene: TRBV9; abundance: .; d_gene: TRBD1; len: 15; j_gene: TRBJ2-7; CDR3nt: TGTGCCAGCAGCGTGGGGGGACAGGGGTTGAGCGAGCAGTACTTC; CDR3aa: CASSVGGQGLSEQYF
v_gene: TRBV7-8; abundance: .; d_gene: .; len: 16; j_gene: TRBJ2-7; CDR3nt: TGTGCCAGCAGCTTAGAGGCGCTGCAGGGTACCCACGAGCAGTACTTC; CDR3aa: CASSLEALQGTHEQYF
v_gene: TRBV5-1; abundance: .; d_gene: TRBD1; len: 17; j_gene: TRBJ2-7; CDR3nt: TGCGCCAGCAGCTTGGAGCTTTCAGGGACAGGGTCCGACGAGCAGTACTTC; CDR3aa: CASSLELSGTGSDEQYF
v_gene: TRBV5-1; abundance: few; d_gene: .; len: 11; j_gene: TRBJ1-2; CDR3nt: TGCGCCAGCGGAGAGGTCTATGGCTACACCTTC; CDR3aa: CASGEVYGYTF
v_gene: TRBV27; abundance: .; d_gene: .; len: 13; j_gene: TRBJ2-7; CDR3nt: TGTGCCAGCAGCCGGTCCCGTGTGGCAGGGAAGTACTTC; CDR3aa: CASSRSRVAGKYF
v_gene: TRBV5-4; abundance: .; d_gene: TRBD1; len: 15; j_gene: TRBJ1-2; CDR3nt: TGTGCCAGCAGCCCGCGTCGGGCAGGGGGGTATGGCTACACCTTC; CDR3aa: CASSPRRAGGYGYTF
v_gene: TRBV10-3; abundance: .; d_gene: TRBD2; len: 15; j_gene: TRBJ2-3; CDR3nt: TGTGCCAGCAGATCCGGACTAGCTGGGACAGATACGCAGTATTTT; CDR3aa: CASRSGLAGTDTQYF
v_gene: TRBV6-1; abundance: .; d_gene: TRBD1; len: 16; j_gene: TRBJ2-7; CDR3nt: TGTGCCAGCAGTGTTCAGTCCGGGACAGGGTCCGACGAGCAGTACTTC; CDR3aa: CASSVQSGTGSDEQYF
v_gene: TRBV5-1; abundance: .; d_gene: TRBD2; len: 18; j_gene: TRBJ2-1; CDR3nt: TGCGCCAGCAGCTTGGCTAGCGGGGGGCCGAGCTCCTACAATGAGCAGTTCTTC; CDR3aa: CASSLASGGPSSYNEQFF
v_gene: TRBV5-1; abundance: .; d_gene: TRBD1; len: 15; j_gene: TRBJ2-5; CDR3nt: TGCGCCAGCAGCTTGGGACAGGGAAAACAAGAGACCCAGTACTTC; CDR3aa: CASSLGQGKQETQYF
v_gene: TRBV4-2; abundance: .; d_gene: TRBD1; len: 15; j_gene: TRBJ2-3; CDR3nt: TGTGCCAGCAGCCAATCGGACAGGAATGGGGATACGCAGTATTTT; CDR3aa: CASSQSDRNGDTQYF
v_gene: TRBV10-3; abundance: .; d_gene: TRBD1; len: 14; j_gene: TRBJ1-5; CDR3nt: TGTGCCATCAGTACAGGGGGGGGCAATCAGCCCCAGCATTTT; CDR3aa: CAISTGGGNQPQHF
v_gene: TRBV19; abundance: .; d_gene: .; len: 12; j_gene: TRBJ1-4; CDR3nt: TGTGCCAGTAGGACACGGAATGAAAAACTGTTTTTT; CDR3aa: CASRTRNEKLFF
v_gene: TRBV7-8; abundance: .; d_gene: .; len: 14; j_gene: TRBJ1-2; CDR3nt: TGTGCCAGCAGCTCGAACAGGAATAACTATGGCTACACCTTC; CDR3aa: CASSSNRNNYGYTF
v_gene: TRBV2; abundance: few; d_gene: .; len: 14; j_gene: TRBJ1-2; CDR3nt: TGTGCCAGCAGTGAATTCGGGGGGCTGTATGGCTACACCTTC; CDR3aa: CASSEFGGLYGYTF
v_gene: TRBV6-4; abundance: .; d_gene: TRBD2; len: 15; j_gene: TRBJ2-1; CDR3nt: TGTGCCAGCGCGACCATAGCGGGAGTAGTGTCTGAGCAGTTCTTC; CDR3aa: CASATIAGVVSEQFF
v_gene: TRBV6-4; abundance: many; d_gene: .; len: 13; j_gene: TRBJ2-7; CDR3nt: TGTGCCAGCAGTGAATCCGACTACGGCGAGCAGTACTTC; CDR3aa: CASSESDYGEQYF
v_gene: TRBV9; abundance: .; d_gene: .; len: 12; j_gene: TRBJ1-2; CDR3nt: TGTGCCAGCAGCGAGACAGGCTATGGCTACACCTTC; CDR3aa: CASSETGYGYTF